The TCR beta chain under discussion was sequenced for a study of CD8 T cells in ankylosing spondylitis. In regard to this clonotype: The antigen is not known.

V lost 5 bases to trimming and J lost 1 base, with 8 bases between them. Germline V gene sequence: CDR1 MNHEY, CDR2 SMNVEV (reference sequence). This CDR3 contains 13 residues. Overall study results and limits: From matched ankylosing spondylitis synovial fluid, disease-linked clones were reportedly recovered at significantly enriched levels. It appeared that ankylosing spondylitis blood was characterized by a TCR beta motif of under ten highly homologous variants.

The TCR beta libraries were generated through quantitative 5'-RACE incorporating molecular barcodes. TCRdb independently ran MiXCR on the 5' RACE reads; one entry per CDR3 protein. The table includes 150,000 to 200,000 distinct CDR3 sequences, 30% to 40% detected once. The genes are TRBV27 and TRBJ1-1; TRBD1 is a possible D gene (5 bases). This TCR was recovered from a male donor with ankylosing spondylitis. The sequenced sample consisted of synovial fluid, either unsorted or a sorted T cell fraction (not recorded which). The CDR3 coding sequence is TGTGCCAGCAGTATCAGGGAGAACACTGAAGCTTTCTTT. Its translation is CASSIRENTEAFF.